The sequence of this T cell receptor beta chain was determined in a study of blood T cell repertoires in COVID-19. Study in general: In each case, the material was cDNA or gDNA derived from T cells, B-cell-depleted T cells, or PBMCs.

The authors' processing: Researchers report that nucleated cell counts were estimated from reference gene primer amplification. TCRdb's copy holds only in-frame clones and misses some; the assay was immunoSEQ multiplex PCR. V, J and clone size derive from that table, while D and trimming were established from the DNA sequence. The repertoire holds around 59,000 clones, about 72% seen once, with roughly 12% in the top ten. V shed 0 bases and J shed 2 bases, with 8 bases lying between them. The CDR3 is 15 residues long. The germline gives CDR1 KGHSH, CDR2 LQKENI. The rearrangement links TRBV18 to TRBJ2-1; maybe TRBD2 (5 bases). The receptor was isolated from a man of 80 years or more with acute or convalescent COVID-19. The specimen sequenced was peripheral blood. The CDR3: CASSPPAGAYNEQFF. The CDR3 nucleotides read TGTGCCAGCTCACCACCGGCCGGGGCCTACAATGAGCAGTTCTTC.